This T cell receptor beta chain was sequenced for a study of radiotherapy plus CTLA-4 blockade in lung cancer. This table comes from immunoSEQ multiplex PCR, and its TCRdb copy is limited to in-frame clones, with some not included. The profile shows tens of thousands of clones, about 88% of them singletons. Germline CDR1 and CDR2: LNHDA and SQIVND (reference sequence). Trimming cost V 4 bases and J 1 base, with 13 bases left between them. This CDR3 is built from 15 residues. Here the sequenced sample was peripheral blood, taken from a patient treated with radiotherapy plus ipilimumab. This receptor was identified in a human donor with non-small cell lung cancer whose response to radiotherapy plus ipilimumab could not be evaluated. The rearrangement links TRBV19 to TRBJ2-5, with D possibly TRBD2 on 6 matching bases. CDR3 amino acids: CASSTWDSPQETQYF. CDR3 in DNA: TGTGCCAGTAGTACCTGGGACTCACCCCAAGAGACCCAGTACTTC.